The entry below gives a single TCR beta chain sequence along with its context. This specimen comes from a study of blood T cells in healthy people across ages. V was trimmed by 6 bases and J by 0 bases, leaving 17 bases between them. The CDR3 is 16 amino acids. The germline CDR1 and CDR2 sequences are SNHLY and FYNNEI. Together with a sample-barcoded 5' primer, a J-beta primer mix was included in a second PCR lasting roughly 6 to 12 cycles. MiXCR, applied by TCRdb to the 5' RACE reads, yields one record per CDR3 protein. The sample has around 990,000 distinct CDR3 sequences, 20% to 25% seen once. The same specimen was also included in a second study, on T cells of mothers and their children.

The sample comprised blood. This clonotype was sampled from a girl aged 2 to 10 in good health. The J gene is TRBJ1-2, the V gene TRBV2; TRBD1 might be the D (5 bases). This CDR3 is CASSAVEDKTNYGYTF. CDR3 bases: TGTGCCAGCAGCGCTGTTGAGGACAAGACTAACTATGGCTACACCTTC.